These 8 T cell receptor beta chains were all obtained from the same sample, sequenced in a study of T-cell memory formation after mild COVID-19. TCRdb re-called the 5' RACE reads through MiXCR, storing one row per CDR3 protein. The sample consists of 120,000 to 150,000 distinct CDR3 sequences, 13% to 15% of them appearing once. Sequenced sample: PBMCs or a T cell subset sorted from them (not recorded which). These receptors came from an adult woman who had mild COVID-19 (a few samples of this study predate the infection). Cell type and time point are not known.

This clonotype has just a few counts. The chain is built from TRBV3-1 and TRBJ2-1, with D unclear. Between the trimmed V and J ends, which lost 5 bases and 5 bases, there was a span of 7 bases. Germline values: CDR1 LGHDT, CDR2 YNNKEL (reference sequence). CDR3 length equals 12 residues. The CDR3 loop is CASSDLNNEQFF. CDR3 nucleotide sequence: TGTGCCAGCAGCGACTTGAACAATGAGCAGTTCTTC.

V gene TRBV12-3 or TRBV12-4 combines with J gene TRBJ2-1, with 8 positions matching TRBD1. The CDR3 is 13 residues long. V trimming: 4 bases; J trimming: 6 bases; junction bases outside the gene matches: 2. The DNA for the CDR3 is TGTGCCAGCAGTTGGACAGGGTCCAATGAGCAGTTCTTC. Protein sequence: CASSWTGSNEQFF.

This clonotype was seen only a few times. The V call is TRBV7-9, the J call TRBJ2-5; 7 nucleotides agree with TRBD2. J gave up 0 bases and V 8 bases, and 3 bases lay outside the gene matches. CDR3 length: 13 amino acids. Germline lookup yields CDR1 SEHNR and CDR2 FQNEAQ (reference sequence). This CDR3 is CASERDHQETQYF. The CDR3 DNA is TGTGCCAGCGAGCGGGATCACCAAGAGACCCAGTACTTC.

The J gene is TRBJ2-7, the V gene TRBV7-8; D unresolved. V lost 5 bases, J lost 0 bases, and 8 bases lay in between. Germline-derived CDR1 and CDR2 are SGHVS and FQNEAQ. The CDR3 has 13 amino acids. CDR3 sequence: CASSPPSSYEQYF. The CDR3 region has the DNA TGTGCCAGCAGCCCCCCTAGCTCCTACGAGCAGTACTTC.

This clonotype was detected many times. The chain employs TRBV5-1 and TRBJ2-3; D is unresolved. In germline, CDR1 is SGHRS, CDR2 YFSETQ. Trimming cost V 0 bases and J 1 base, with 12 bases left between them. The CDR3 loop spans 16 amino acids. CDR3 loop: CASSLVLLDGTDTQYF. CDR3 sequence (DNA): TGCGCCAGCAGCTTGGTTCTTCTCGACGGCACAGATACGCAGTATTTT.

This rearrangement joins TRBV5-6 to TRBJ2-1, with D possibly being TRBD1 (5 bases). The CDR3 runs to 12 residues. Germline assignment: CDR1 SGHDT and CDR2 YYEEEE. V lost 4 bases and J lost 9, with 11 bases in between. CDR3 nucleotides: TGTGCCAGCAGCGCAGGGCGTGTTGAGCAGTTCTTC. Its protein is CASSAGRVEQFF. The full variable domain, completed using reference TRBV5-6 and TRBJ2-1, is DAGVTQSPTHLIKTRGQQVTLRCSPKSGHDTVSWYQQALGQGPQFIFQYYEEEERQRGNFPDRFSGHQFPNYSSELNVNALLLGDSALYLCASSAGRVEQFFGPGTRLTVL.

The chain links TRBV7-9 to TRBJ2-7, with 9 bases lining up with TRBD2. Looked up from germline, CDR1 is SEHNR and CDR2 is FQNEAQ (reference sequence). CDR3 length: 18 amino acids. Trimming took 0 bases from V and 5 from J; bases not matched to a gene: 14. The CDR3 region has the DNA TGTGCCAGCAGCTTAGCGGCGGGAGGGCCCTCCGCTAGAGACGAGCAGTACTTC. It is translated as CASSLAAGGPSARDEQYF.

The gene calls are TRBV9 and TRBJ1-6, with TRBD1 identical over 7 bases. CDR1 is SGDLS and CDR2 is YYNGEE in the germline V gene. This CDR3 is 17 amino acids long. Trimming removed 0 bases from V and 10 bases from J; junction bases left unmatched: 13. CDR3 sequence reads: CASSVESGGTVLSPLHF. The CDR3 DNA sequence: TGTGCCAGCAGCGTAGAGAGTGGCGGGACAGTCCTATCACCCCTCCACTTT.